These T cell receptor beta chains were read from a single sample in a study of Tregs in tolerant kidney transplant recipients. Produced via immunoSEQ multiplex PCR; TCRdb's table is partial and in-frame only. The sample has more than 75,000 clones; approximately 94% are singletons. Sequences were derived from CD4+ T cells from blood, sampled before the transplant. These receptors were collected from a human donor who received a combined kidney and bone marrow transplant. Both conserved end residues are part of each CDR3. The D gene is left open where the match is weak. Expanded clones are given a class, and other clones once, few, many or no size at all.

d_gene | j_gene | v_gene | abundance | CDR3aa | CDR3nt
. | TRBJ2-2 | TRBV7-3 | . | CASSLNPGAATGELFF | TGTGCCAGCAGCTTAAATCCAGGGGCCGCCACCGGGGAGCTGTTTTTT
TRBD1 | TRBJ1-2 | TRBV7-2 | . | CASSLTGNFNYGYTF | TGTGCCAGCAGTTTGACAGGGAACTTTAACTATGGCTACACCTTC
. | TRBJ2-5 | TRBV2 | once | CASSGLFGREQYF | TGTGCCAGCAGTGGATTATTTGGAAGGGAGCAGTACTTC
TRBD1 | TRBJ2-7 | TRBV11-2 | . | CASSKSGGKSYEQYF | TGTGCCAGCAGCAAATCAGGGGGTAAAAGCTACGAGCAGTACTTC
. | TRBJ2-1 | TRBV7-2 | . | CASSRGGKNGNEQFF | TGTGCCAGCAGCCGCGGAGGGAAGAATGGCAATGAGCAGTTCTTC
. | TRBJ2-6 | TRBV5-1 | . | CASSLVGRGASGANVLTF | TGCGCCAGCAGCTTAGTAGGCAGGGGGGCCTCTGGGGCCAACGTCCTGACTTTC
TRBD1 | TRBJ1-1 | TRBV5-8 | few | CASSLRPIGQGEAFF | TGTGCCAGCAGCTTGAGACCTATAGGACAGGGTGAAGCTTTCTTT
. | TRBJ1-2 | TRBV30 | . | CAWKTPYIGSGAYGYTF | TGTGCCTGGAAGACGCCATACATAGGGAGCGGGGCATATGGCTACACCTTC
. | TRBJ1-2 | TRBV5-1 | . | CASSFAPLGGYTF | TGCGCCAGCAGCTTCGCGCCCTTGGGCGGCTACACCTTC
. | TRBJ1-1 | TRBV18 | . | CASSPRAAMNTEAFF | TGTGCCAGCTCACCACGGGCAGCTATGAACACTGAAGCTTTCTTT
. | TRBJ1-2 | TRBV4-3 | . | CASSYSNYGYTF | TGCGCCAGCAGCTATTCTAACTATGGCTACACCTTC
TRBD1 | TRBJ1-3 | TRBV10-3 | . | CAIRDQQGAAGNTIYF | TGTGCCATCAGGGACCAACAGGGGGCAGCTGGAAACACCATATATTTT
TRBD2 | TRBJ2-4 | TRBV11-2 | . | CASRVGLAGSSLAKNIQYF | TGTGCCAGCAGGGTGGGACTAGCGGGGTCGTCATTAGCCAAAAACATTCAGTACTTC
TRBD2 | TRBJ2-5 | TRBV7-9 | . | CASSSGTSGLRPYF | TGTGCCAGCAGTTCCGGGACTAGCGGGCTCCGTCCGTACTTC
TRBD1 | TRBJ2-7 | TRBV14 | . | CASSKTGGPYEQYF | TGTGCCAGCAGTAAAACAGGGGGCCCTTACGAGCAGTACTTC
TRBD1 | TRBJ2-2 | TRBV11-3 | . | CASSLASWTGVQAGELFF | TGTGCCAGCAGCTTAGCCTCATGGACAGGGGTTCAGGCCGGGGAGCTGTTTTTT
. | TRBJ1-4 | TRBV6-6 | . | CASSYSDGHEKLFF | TGTGCCAGCAGTTATAGCGATGGCCATGAAAAACTGTTTTTT
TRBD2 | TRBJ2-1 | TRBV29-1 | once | CSASRGSSPNEQFF | TGCAGCGCCTCGCGCGGGAGTAGCCCCAATGAGCAGTTCTTC
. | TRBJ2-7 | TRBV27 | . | CASVGGRKQYF | TGTGCCAGCGTAGGTGGCAGGAAGCAGTACTTC
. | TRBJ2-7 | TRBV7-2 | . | CASSFFSTVSYEQYF | TGTGCCAGCAGCTTCTTTTCGACAGTTTCCTACGAGCAGTACTTC
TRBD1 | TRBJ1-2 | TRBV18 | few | CASSPGQGANYGYTF | TGTGCCAGCTCACCCGGACAGGGGGCTAACTATGGCTACACCTTC
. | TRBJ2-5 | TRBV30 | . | CAWSRGGSGVETQYF | TGTGCCTGGAGTCGAGGGGGTTCGGGCGTGGAGACCCAGTACTTC
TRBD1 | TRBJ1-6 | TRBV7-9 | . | CASSDRGPLHF | TGTGCCAGCAGCGACAGGGGACCCCTCCACTTT
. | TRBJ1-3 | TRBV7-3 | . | CASSLNPPGVGNTIYF | TGTGCCAGCAGCTTAAACCCCCCCGGGGTTGGAAACACCATATATTTT
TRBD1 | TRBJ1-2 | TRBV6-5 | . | CASSYRGGANGYTF | TGTGCCAGCAGTTATAGAGGGGGCGCGAATGGCTACACCTTC
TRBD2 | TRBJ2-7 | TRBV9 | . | CASSVVSLRLAGDRYEQYF | TGTGCCAGCAGCGTAGTAAGTTTACGACTAGCGGGAGATAGGTACGAGCAGTACTTC
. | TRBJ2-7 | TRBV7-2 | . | CASSLLLRGAYEQYF | TGTGCCAGCAGCTTGTTACTTAGAGGAGCTTACGAGCAGTACTTC
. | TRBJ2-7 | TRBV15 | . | CATSRDMRFSYEQYF | TGTGCCACCAGCAGAGATATGAGATTCTCCTACGAGCAGTACTTC
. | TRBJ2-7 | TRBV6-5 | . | CASSRFSGYEQYF | TGTGCCAGCAGTCGCTTCTCAGGTTACGAGCAGTACTTC
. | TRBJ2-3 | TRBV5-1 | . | CASRPPGATSTDTQYF | TGCGCCAGCCGCCCCCCAGGGGCTACTAGCACAGATACGCAGTATTTT
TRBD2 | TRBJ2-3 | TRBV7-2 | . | CASSLVSGVGVAETDTQYF | TGTGCCAGCAGCTTAGTTAGCGGGGTTGGCGTAGCGGAGACAGATACGCAGTATTTT
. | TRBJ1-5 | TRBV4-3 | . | CASSQDFTSQPQHF | TGCGCCAGCAGCCAAGATTTTACTTCTCAGCCCCAGCATTTT
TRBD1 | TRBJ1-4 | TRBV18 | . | CASSLRDRDEKLFF | TGTGCCAGCTCACTCCGGGACAGGGATGAAAAACTGTTTTTT
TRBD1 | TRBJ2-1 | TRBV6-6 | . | CASSYTGAGASEQFF | TGTGCCAGCAGTTATACAGGGGCAGGGGCTAGTGAGCAGTTCTTC
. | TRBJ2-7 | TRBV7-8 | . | CASRSGTQPAGEQYF | TGTGCCAGCAGATCCGGGACACAACCTGCCGGCGAGCAGTACTTC
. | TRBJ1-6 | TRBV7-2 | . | CASSLPLKYRELDSPLHF | TGTGCCAGCAGCTTACCCCTAAAATACAGGGAATTGGATTCACCCCTCCACTTT
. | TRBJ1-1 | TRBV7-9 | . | CASSSDKRGTEAFF | TGTGCCAGCAGCTCCGATAAACGGGGGACTGAAGCTTTCTTT
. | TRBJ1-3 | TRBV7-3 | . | CASSPQRGNTIYF | TGTGCCAGCAGCCCCCAGAGGGGAAACACCATATATTTT
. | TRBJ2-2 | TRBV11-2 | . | CASSLSRQTNTGELFF | TGTGCCAGCAGCCTCAGTAGACAGACGAACACCGGGGAGCTGTTTTTT
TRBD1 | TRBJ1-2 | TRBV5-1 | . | CASSLGDREIYGYTF | TGCGCCAGCAGCTTGGGGGACAGGGAAATCTATGGCTACACCTTC
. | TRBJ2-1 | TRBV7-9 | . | CASSLGGAGEQFF | TGTGCCAGCAGCTTAGGTGGGGCTGGTGAGCAGTTCTTC
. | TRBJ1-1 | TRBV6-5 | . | CASVGFGGTEAFF | TGTGCCAGCGTTGGCTTCGGGGGGACTGAAGCTTTCTTT
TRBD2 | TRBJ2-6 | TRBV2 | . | CASSVPGGSGANVLTF | TGTGCCAGCAGTGTACCGGGAGGATCTGGGGCCAACGTCCTGACTTTC
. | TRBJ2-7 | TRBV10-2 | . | CASSESAGVYEQYF | TGCGCCAGCAGTGAGTCGGCAGGCGTGTACGAGCAGTACTTC
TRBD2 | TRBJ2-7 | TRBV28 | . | CASSSSGVSSYEQYF | TGTGCCAGCAGCTCAAGCGGGGTGAGCTCCTACGAGCAGTACTTC
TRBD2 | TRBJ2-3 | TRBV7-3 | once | CASSSISGGGRASTQYF | TGTGCCAGCAGCTCGATCTCCGGAGGCGGGAGGGCCTCTACGCAGTATTTT
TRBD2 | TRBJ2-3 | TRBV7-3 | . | CASSPLLAMSTDTQYF | TGTGCCAGCAGCCCCCTACTAGCGATGAGCACAGATACGCAGTATTTT
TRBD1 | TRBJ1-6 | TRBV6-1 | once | CASGTDYNSPLHF | TGTGCCAGCGGGACAGACTATAATTCACCCCTCCACTTT
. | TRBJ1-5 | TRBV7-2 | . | CASSLVGGVNQPQHF | TGTGCCAGCAGCTTAGTAGGGGGGGTCAATCAGCCCCAGCATTTT
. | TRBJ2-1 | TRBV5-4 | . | CASSLGALYNEQFF | TGTGCCAGCAGCTTGGGGGCCCTATACAATGAGCAGTTCTTC
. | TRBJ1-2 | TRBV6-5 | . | CASRRGHPSVYGYTF | TGTGCCAGCAGGAGAGGGCACCCCTCCGTGTATGGCTACACCTTC
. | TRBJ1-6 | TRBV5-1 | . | CASSLSEANSPLHF | TGCGCCAGCAGCTTGTCGGAGGCCAATTCCCCCCTCCACTTT
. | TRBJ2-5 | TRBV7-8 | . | CASTNQETQYF | TGTGCCAGCACCAACCAAGAGACCCAGTACTTC
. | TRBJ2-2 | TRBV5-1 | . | CASSFRGLNTGELFF | TGCGCCAGCAGCTTTAGAGGCCTTAACACCGGGGAGCTGTTTTTT